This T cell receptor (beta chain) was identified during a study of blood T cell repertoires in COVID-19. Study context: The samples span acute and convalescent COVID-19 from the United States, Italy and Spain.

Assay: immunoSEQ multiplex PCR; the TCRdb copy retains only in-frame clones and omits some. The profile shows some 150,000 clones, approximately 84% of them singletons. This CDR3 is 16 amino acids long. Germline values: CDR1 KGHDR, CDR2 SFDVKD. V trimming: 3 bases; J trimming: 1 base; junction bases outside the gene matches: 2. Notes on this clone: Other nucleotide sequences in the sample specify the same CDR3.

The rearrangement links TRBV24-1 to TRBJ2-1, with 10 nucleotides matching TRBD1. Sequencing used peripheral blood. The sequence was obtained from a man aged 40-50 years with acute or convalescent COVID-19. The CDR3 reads CATSDRDRGSYNEQFF. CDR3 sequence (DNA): TGTGCCACCAGTGATCGGGACAGGGGTTCCTACAATGAGCAGTTCTTC.